The present TCR beta chain was sequenced within a study of blood T cell repertoires in COVID-19. Turning to the study itself: In each case, the material was cDNA or gDNA derived from T cells, B-cell-depleted T cells, or PBMCs.

Trimming shortened V by 2 bases and J by 7 bases, and 14 bases separated the two germline ends. This CDR3 region has 14 residues. In germline, CDR1 is MNHEY, CDR2 SMNVEV (reference sequence). Profiling relied on immunoSEQ multiplex PCR, and the TCRdb table lists in-frame clones only, not all of them. This sample has 200,000 or so clones, with almost 85% found just once. The gene calls are TRBV27 and TRBJ1-2; no reliable D call. The sample taken for sequencing was peripheral blood. This clonotype was obtained from a human donor with acute or convalescent COVID-19. The donor label of this sample is uncertain. The DNA of the CDR3 is TGTGCCAGCAGTTTACGGTATGGTCAGGCTGGCTACACCTTC. Protein product: CASSLRYGQAGYTF.